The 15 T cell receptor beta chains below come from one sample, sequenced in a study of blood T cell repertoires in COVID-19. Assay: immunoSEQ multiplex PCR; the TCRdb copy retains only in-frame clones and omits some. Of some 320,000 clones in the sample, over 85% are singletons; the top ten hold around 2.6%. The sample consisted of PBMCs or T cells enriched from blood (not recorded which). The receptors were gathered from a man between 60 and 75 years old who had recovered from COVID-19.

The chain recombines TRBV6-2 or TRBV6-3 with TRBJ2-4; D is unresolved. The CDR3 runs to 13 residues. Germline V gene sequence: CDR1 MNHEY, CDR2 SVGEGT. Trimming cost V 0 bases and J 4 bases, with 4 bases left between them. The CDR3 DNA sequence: TGTGCCAGCAGTTACTCCGAGAAAAACATTCAGTACTTC. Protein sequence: CASSYSEKNIQYF.

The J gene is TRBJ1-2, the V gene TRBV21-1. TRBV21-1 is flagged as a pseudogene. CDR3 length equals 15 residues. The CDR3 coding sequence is TGTGCCAGCAGCAAACCAGAAAGACTTAACTATGGCTACACCTTC. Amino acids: CASSKPERLNYGYTF.

The CDR3 region has the DNA TGTGCCTGGAGCGCTTCCAGGGTTTCCGAGCAGTACTTC. Translation: CAWSASRVSEQYF. This chain joins TRBV30 and TRBJ2-7, with D possibly being TRBD1 (5 bases). V lost 3 bases and J 6 bases, leaving 15 bases between the germline ends. The germline gives CDR1 GTSNPN, CDR2 SVGIG (reference sequence). The CDR3 is 13 amino acids.

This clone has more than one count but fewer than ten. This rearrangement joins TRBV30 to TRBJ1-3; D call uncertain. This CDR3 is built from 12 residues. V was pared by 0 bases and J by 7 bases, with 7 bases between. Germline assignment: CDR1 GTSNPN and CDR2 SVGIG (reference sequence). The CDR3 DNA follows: TGTGCCTGGAGTGTATCTTCCAACACCATATATTTT. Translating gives CAWSVSSNTIYF. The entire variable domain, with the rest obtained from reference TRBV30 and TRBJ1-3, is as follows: SQTIHQWPATLVQPVGSPLSLECTVEGTSNPNLYWYRQAAGRGLQLLFYSVGIGQISSEVPQNLSASRPQDRQFILSSKKLLLSDSGFYLCAWSVSSNTIYFGEGSWLTVV.

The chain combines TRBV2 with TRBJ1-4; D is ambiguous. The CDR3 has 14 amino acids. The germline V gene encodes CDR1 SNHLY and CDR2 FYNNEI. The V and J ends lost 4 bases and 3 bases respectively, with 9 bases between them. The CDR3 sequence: CASSGYRSNEKLFF. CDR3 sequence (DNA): TGTGCCAGCAGTGGGTACAGATCTAATGAAAAACTGTTTTTT.

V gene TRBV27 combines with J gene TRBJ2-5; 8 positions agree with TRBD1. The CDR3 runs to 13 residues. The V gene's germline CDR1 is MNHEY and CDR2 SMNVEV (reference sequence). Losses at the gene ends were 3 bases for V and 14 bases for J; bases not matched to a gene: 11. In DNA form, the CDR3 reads TGTGCCAGCAGTTTGACCCGGGACAGGAGCCTTTACTTC. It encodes CASSLTRDRSLYF.

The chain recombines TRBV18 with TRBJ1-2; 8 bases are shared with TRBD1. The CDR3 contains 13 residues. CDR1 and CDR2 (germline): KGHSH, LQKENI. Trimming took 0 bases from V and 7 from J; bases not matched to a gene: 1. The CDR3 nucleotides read TGTGCCAGCTCACCACCCCAGGGGGCTGGCTACACCTTC. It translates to CASSPPQGAGYTF.

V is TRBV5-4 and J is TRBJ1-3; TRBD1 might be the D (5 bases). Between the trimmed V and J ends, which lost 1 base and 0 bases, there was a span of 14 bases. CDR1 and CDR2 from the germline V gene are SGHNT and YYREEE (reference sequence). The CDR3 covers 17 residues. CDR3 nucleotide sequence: TGTGCCAGCAGCTTGAGGGGTCCGTCCAGCTCTGGAAACACCATATATTTT. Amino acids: CASSLRGPSSSGNTIYF.

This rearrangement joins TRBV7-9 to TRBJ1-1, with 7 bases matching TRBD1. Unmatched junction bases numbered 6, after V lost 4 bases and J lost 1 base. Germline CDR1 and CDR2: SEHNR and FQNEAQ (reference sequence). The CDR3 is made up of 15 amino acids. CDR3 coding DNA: TGTGCCAGCAGCTCCCGACAGGGTAGGAACACTGAAGCTTTCTTT. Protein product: CASSSRQGRNTEAFF.

CDR3 DNA: TGTGCCAGCAGTCCAGACGGGGTGCGAGCGGGAGTATCCGGGGAGCTGTTTTTT. Encoded protein: CASSPDGVRAGVSGELFF. V is TRBV27 and J is TRBJ2-2; 8 bases line up with TRBD2. This CDR3 spans 18 amino acids. The ends lost 5 bases at V and 6 bases at J; junction bases unmatched: 17. Per germline, CDR1 MNHEY and CDR2 SMNVEV (reference sequence).

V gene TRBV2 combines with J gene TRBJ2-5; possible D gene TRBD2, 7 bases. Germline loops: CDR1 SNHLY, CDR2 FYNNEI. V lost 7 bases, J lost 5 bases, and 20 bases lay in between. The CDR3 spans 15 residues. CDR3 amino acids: CASNKGGALLETQYF. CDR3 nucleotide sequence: TGTGCCAGCAATAAAGGGGGGGCACTCTTGGAGACCCAGTACTTC.

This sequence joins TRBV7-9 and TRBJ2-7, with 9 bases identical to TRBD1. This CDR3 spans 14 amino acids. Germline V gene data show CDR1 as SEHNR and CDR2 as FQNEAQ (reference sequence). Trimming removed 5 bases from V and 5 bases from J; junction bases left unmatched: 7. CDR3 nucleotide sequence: TGTGCCAGCAGCACCGGACAGGGGTGGAACGAGCAGTACTTC. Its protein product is CASSTGQGWNEQYF.

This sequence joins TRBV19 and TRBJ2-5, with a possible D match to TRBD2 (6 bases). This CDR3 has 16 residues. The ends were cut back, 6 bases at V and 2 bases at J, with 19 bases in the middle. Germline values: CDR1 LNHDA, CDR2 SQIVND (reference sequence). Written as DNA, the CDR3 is TGTGCCAGTAGCCGCCCGCCGGGGGAGCGGCAAGAGACCCAGTACTTC. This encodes CASSRPPGERQETQYF.

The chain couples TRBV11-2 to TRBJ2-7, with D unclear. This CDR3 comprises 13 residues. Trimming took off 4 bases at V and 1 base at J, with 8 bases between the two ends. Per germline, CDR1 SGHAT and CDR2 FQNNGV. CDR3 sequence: CASSSAVSYEQYF. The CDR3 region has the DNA TGTGCCAGCAGCTCGGCGGTTTCCTACGAGCAGTACTTC. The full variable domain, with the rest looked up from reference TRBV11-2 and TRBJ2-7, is EAGVAQSPRYKIIEKRQSVAFWCNPISGHATLYWYQQILGQGPKLLIQFQNNGVVDDSQLPKDRFSAERLKGVDSTLKIQPAKLEDSAVYLCASSSAVSYEQYFGPGTRLTVT.

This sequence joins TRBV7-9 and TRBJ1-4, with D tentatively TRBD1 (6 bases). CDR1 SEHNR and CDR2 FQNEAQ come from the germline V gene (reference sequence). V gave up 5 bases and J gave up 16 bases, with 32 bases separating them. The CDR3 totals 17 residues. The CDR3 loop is CASSPPTGPVSTSWGFF. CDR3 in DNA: TGTGCCAGCAGCCCCCCCACAGGGCCGGTATCAACCTCCTGGGGGTTTTTT. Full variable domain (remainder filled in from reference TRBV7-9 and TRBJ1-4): DTGVSQNPRHKITKRGQNVTFRCDPISEHNRLYWYRQTLGQGPEFLTYFQNEAQLEKSRLLSDRFSAERPKGSFSTLEIQRTEQGDSAMYLCASSPPTGPVSTSWGFFGSGTQLSVL.